This TCR beta chain came from a study of cytomegalovirus exposure and HLA in healthy donors. General study results and limits: A later analysis linked a missense DCLRE1C variant to TCR beta V- and J-gene trimming.

With 60 Vbeta and 13 Jbeta primers, the PCR was carried out. As originally analysed: In a later analysis, about 9.9 million of some 80 million unique beta chains occurred in at least two donors. Sequencing was performed with immunoSEQ multiplex PCR; in TCRdb, only in-frame clones are kept and a portion is missing. V and J calls and clone size come straight from that table; D and trimming were deduced from the DNA. Among 90,000 to 140,000 clones listed, about four fifths were seen once. Germline CDR1 SGHVS, CDR2 FNYEAQ. This CDR3 comprises 13 residues. The V and J ends lost 2 bases and 7 bases respectively, with 8 bases between them. Concerning this clone: Its target is unknown.

The J gene is TRBJ1-4, the V gene TRBV7-6; no clear D gene. The sample was PBMCs. The sequence came from a man aged 25 to 40 in good health and CMV-seronegative. The CDR3 sequence is CASSLLSFEKLFF. CDR3 nucleotide sequence: TGTGCCAGCAGCTTACTTTCGTTTGAAAAACTGTTTTTT.